The 17 T cell receptor beta chains in this list originate from one sample, sequenced in a study of T cell responses to AZD1222 COVID-19 vaccine. Method: immunoSEQ multiplex PCR; TCRdb's copy keeps in-frame clones and lacks some. This table holds about 110,000 clones, roughly 90% found once. This specimen was peripheral blood, taken on day 0 of MenACWY control vaccination. The receptors were gathered from an adult in good health.

The V call is TRBV9, the J call TRBJ2-3; D could derive from TRBD1 or TRBD2 (6 bases each). V dropped 3 bases and J dropped 5 bases, with 25 bases sitting between them. CDR3 length: 18 residues. Germline CDR1 reads SGDLS; CDR2 reads YYNGEE. This chain's CDR3 is CASSAPAVGGPFQDTQYF. CDR3 DNA: TGTGCCAGCAGCGCCCCCGCCGTTGGGGGGCCCTTCCAAGATACGCAGTATTTT.

The V gene is TRBV4-1, the J gene TRBJ2-1; 13 nucleotides line up with TRBD2. Losses at the gene ends were 2 bases for V and 2 bases for J; bases not matched to a gene: 3. Germline CDR1 reads MGHRA; CDR2 reads YSYEKL. The CDR3 loop spans 17 amino acids. Here the CDR3 DNA reads TGCGCCAGCAGCCAAACCACTAGCGGGGGGGCCTACAATGAGCAGTTCTTC. It is translated as CASSQTTSGGAYNEQFF.

This chain links TRBV5-1 with TRBJ1-2, with 7 bases matching TRBD1. In germline, CDR1 is SGHRS, CDR2 YFSETQ. V gave up 4 bases and J gave up 4 bases; unmatched junction bases: 4. The CDR3 is made up of 13 amino acids. The chain's CDR3 is CASSRDSFYGYTF. In DNA, the CDR3 is TGCGCCAGCAGCCGGGACAGCTTCTATGGCTACACCTTC.

This clone was seen once. The chain combines TRBV30 with TRBJ2-5; D is ambiguous. The CDR3 spans 11 residues. V was trimmed by 5 bases and J by 5 bases, leaving 9 bases between them. Germline CDR1 and CDR2: GTSNPN and SVGIG (reference sequence). In nucleotides, the CDR3 is TGTGCCTGGGGCTACGGGGAGACCCAGTACTTC. Its protein is CAWGYGETQYF.

The chain has TRBV7-3 and TRBJ2-7; 8 bases agree with TRBD2. Looked up from germline, CDR1 is SGHTA and CDR2 is FQGTGA. V shed 5 bases and J 3 bases; nucleotides not matched to a gene: 12. CDR3 length: 16 amino acids. The CDR3 loop reads CASSPTGGETFYEQYF. CDR3 bases: TGTGCCAGCAGCCCAACGGGGGGGGAAACTTTCTACGAGCAGTACTTC.

The chain carries TRBV6-5 and TRBJ2-7, with TRBD1 matching 7 bases. The CDR3 is 15 residues long. The junction had 3 bases not matched to a gene; V was cut back by 0 bases and J by 1 base. From germline, CDR1 is MNHEY and CDR2 SVGAGI. CDR3: CASSYSTGVSYEQYF. CDR3 DNA: TGTGCCAGCAGTTACTCAACAGGGGTTTCCTACGAGCAGTACTTC.

V gene TRBV2 combines with J gene TRBJ1-2, with a possible D match to TRBD1 (5 bases). The germline gives CDR1 SNHLY, CDR2 FYNNEI. CDR3 length: 12 residues. V gave up 6 bases and J gave up 8 bases, with 13 bases separating them. The chain's CDR3 is CASSRGGIGYTF. The DNA of the CDR3 is TGTGCCAGCAGCCGGGGGGGGATAGGCTACACCTTC. Full variable domain (missing parts from reference TRBV2 and TRBJ1-2): EPEVTQTPSHQVTQMGQEVILRCVPISNHLYFYWYRQILGQKVEFLVSFYNNEISEKSEIFDDQFSVERPDGSNFTLKIRSTKLEDSAMYFCASSRGGIGYTFGSGTRLTVV.

The J gene is TRBJ2-3, the V gene TRBV30, with D perhaps being TRBD1 or TRBD2 (5 bases each). The CDR3 is made up of 12 amino acids. CDR1 is GTSNPN, CDR2 SVGIG, per germline (reference sequence). The ends were cut back, 3 bases at V and 6 bases at J, with 10 bases in the middle. CDR3 loop: CAWSRGGDTQYF. The CDR3 region has the DNA TGTGCCTGGAGCCGGGGCGGGGATACGCAGTATTTT.

The chain uses TRBV10-3 and TRBJ2-1, with 9 bases fitting TRBD1. The CDR3 totals 14 residues. V trimming: 6 bases; J trimming: 6 bases; junction bases outside the gene matches: 6. Germline V gives CDR1 ENHRY, CDR2 SYGVKD. This CDR3 is CAIRRTGDFNEQFF. CDR3 in DNA: TGTGCCATCAGGAGGACAGGGGATTTCAATGAGCAGTTCTTC.

The V gene is TRBV2, the J gene TRBJ2-7; D may correspond to TRBD1 or TRBD2 (5 bases each). Germline values: CDR1 SNHLY, CDR2 FYNNEI. The CDR3 has 13 amino acids. V lost 8 bases to trimming and J lost 2 bases, with 13 bases between them. The CDR3 DNA follows: TGTGCCAGCCGTTGGCAGGGAGCCTACGAGCAGTACTTC. Residues: CASRWQGAYEQYF. The variable domain in full, completed from reference TRBV2 and TRBJ2-7, reads EPEVTQTPSHQVTQMGQEVILRCVPISNHLYFYWYRQILGQKVEFLVSFYNNEISEKSEIFDDQFSVERPDGSNFTLKIRSTKLEDSAMYFCASRWQGAYEQYFGPGTRLTVT.

The chain combines TRBV6-5 with TRBJ1-5; a possible D gene is TRBD1 (5 bases). Trimming took 3 bases from V and 5 from J, leaving 11 bases between them. The germline V gene encodes CDR1 MNHEY and CDR2 SVGAGI. There are 14 residues in the CDR3. In DNA form, the CDR3 reads TGTGCCAGCAGTTATATTCAGGGATATCAGCCCCAGCATTTT. This gives the protein CASSYIQGYQPQHF.

The chain has TRBV5-1 and TRBJ1-2; 7 positions agree with TRBD1. The CDR3 has 13 amino acids. Germline V gene data show CDR1 as SGHRS and CDR2 as YFSETQ. J lost 8 bases, V lost 4 bases, and 8 bases had no gene match. The CDR3 DNA follows: TGCGCCAGCAGCCTGGGCGGACAGGAAGGCTACACCTTC. This translates into CASSLGGQEGYTF.

This rearrangement joins TRBV7-2 to TRBJ1-4, with a possible D match to TRBD1 (5 bases). This CDR3 has 14 residues. V gave up 1 base and J gave up 8 bases, with 11 bases separating them. Germline V lookup: CDR1 SGHTA, CDR2 FQGNSA. CDR3 nucleotides: TGTGCCAGCAGCTTAGGTGGGACCCCAGAAAAACTGTTTTTT. Translation: CASSLGGTPEKLFF.

V is TRBV6-2 or TRBV6-3 and J is TRBJ1-1; unclear D gene. The CDR3 length is 14 residues. Germline V gene sequence: CDR1 MNHEY, CDR2 SVGEGT. Trimming left V 5 bases short and J 1 base short, with 11 bases between. This CDR3 is CASSRRRTNTEAFF. In DNA, the CDR3 is TGTGCCAGCAGTCGACGTAGGACGAACACTGAAGCTTTCTTT.

Comment on this clone: The sample contains more than one DNA sequence encoding this CDR3. The rearrangement uses TRBV19 and TRBJ2-7; D is possibly TRBD1 or TRBD2 (5 bases each). Germline CDR1 and CDR2: LNHDA and SQIVND (reference sequence). Trimming shortened V by 3 bases and J by 3 bases, and 9 bases separated the two germline ends. The CDR3 has 13 residues. Here the CDR3 DNA reads TGTGCCAGTAGTATGACTGGGGGCTACGAGCAGTACTTC. This encodes CASSMTGGYEQYF.

This chain connects TRBV7-9 to TRBJ1-2; D is uncertain. Germline lookup yields CDR1 SEHNR and CDR2 FQNEAQ (reference sequence). V shed 1 base and J shed 8 bases, with 11 bases lying between them. This CDR3 comprises 13 residues. Written as DNA, the CDR3 is TGTGCCAGCAGCTTAGATCCCCCTGGGGGCTACACCTTC. The encoded protein is CASSLDPPGGYTF.

The V gene is TRBV2, the J gene TRBJ1-2, with D tentatively TRBD1 (6 bases). V was pared by 4 bases and J by 4 bases, with 10 bases between. Per germline, CDR1 SNHLY and CDR2 FYNNEI. CDR3 length: 13 residues. The CDR3 spells CASSAQGTYGYTF. DNA of the CDR3: TGTGCCAGCAGTGCACAGGGTACCTATGGCTACACCTTC.